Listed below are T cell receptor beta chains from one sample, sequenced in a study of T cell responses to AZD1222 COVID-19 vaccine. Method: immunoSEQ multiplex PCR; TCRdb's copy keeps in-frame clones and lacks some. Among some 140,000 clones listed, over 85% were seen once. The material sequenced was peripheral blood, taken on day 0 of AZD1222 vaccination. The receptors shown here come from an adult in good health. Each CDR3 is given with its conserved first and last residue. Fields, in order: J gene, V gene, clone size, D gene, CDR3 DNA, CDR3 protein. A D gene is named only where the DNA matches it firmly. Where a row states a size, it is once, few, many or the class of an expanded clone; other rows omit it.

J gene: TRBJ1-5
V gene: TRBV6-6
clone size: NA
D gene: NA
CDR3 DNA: TGTGCCAGCAGCCGCTATGGTAAGGGGCAGCCCCAGCATTTT
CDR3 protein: CASSRYGKGQPQHF

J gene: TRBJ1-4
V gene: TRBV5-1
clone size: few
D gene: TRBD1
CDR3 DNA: TGCGCCAGCAGCTGGGGGACAGGTGTTAATGAAAAACTGTTTTTT
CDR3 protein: CASSWGTGVNEKLFF

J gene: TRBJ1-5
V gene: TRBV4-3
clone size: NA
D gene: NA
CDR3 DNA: TGCGCCAGCAGCCAAGAAAGGGCACAGCCCCAGCATTTT
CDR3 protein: CASSQERAQPQHF

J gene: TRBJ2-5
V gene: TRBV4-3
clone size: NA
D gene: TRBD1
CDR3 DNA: TGCGCCAGCAGCCAAGATGGTTTGGCAGGGGGCAAGACCCAGTACTTC
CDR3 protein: CASSQDGLAGGKTQYF

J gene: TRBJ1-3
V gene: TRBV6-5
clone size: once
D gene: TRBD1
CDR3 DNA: TGTGCCAGTACGACAGGGGGCCTAACTGGAAACACCATATATTTT
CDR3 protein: CASTTGGLTGNTIYF

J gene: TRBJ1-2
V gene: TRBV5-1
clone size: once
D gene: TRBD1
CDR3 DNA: TGCGCCAGCAGTCCTTCGTTCGTAGGGGACAGGGCGTATGGCTACACCTTC
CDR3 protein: CASSPSFVGDRAYGYTF

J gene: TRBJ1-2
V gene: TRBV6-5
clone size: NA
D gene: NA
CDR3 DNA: TGTGCCAGCAGTTACAGGGCAGGGACTAACTATGGCTACACCTTC
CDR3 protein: CASSYRAGTNYGYTF

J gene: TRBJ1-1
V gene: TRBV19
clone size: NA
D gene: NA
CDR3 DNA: TGTGCCAGTAGTCCTCCCGGGGGGGCTGAAGCTTTCTTT
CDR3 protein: CASSPPGGAEAFF

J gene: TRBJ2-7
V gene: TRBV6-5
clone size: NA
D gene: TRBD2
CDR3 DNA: TGTGCCAGCAGGCCCGGCGGGGGTATGGACGAGCAGTACTTC
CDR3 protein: CASRPGGGMDEQYF

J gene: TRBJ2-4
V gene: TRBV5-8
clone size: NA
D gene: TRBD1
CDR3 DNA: TGTGCCAGCAGCCTGAACAGGGGGCGGGCCAAAAACATTCAGTACTTC
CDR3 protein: CASSLNRGRAKNIQYF

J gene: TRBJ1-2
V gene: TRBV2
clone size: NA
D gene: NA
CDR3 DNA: TGTGCCAGCGGGACCGATCGGATCTATGGCTACACCTTC
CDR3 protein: CASGTDRIYGYTF

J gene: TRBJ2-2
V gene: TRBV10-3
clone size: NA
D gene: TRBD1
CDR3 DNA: TGTGCCATCAGTGACTGGACAGGGTCCGGGGAGCTGTTTTTT
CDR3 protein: CAISDWTGSGELFF

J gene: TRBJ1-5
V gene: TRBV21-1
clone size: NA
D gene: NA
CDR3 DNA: TGTGCCAGCAGCAAAGCGGACTCTGGACAGCAGAATAGCAATCAGCCCCAGCATTTT
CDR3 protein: CASSKADSGQQNSNQPQHF

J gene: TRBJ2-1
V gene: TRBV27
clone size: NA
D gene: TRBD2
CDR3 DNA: TGTGCCAGCAGTTGGACTAGTAAGGGTGAGCAGTTCTTC
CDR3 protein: CASSWTSKGEQFF

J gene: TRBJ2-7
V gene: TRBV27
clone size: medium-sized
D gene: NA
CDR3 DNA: TGTGCCAGCAGTTTAGGCTGGGCAAGCGAGCAGTACTTC
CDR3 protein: CASSLGWASEQYF

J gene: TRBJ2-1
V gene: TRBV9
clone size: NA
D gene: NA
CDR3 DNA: TGTGCCAGCAGCGTAGAGGAGGGGTATGAGCAGTTCTTC
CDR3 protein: CASSVEEGYEQFF

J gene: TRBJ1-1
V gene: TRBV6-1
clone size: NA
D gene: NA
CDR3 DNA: TGTGCCAGCAGTGAAGCGCTGGTGAACACTGAAGCTTTCTTT
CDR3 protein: CASSEALVNTEAFF

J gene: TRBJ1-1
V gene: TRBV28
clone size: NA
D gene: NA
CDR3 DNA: TGTGCCAGCAAGGAGGATGAGCGTCGATGGCCTGAAGCTTTCTTT
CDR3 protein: CASKEDERRWPEAFF

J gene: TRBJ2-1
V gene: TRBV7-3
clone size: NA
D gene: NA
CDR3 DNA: TGTGCCAGCAGCTCCGGACCCGGGGGGCAGTTCTTC
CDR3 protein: CASSSGPGGQFF

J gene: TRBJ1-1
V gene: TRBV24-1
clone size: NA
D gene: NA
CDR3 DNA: TGTGCCACCAGTGACCCCGACAGGACTGAAGCTTTCTTT
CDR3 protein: CATSDPDRTEAFF

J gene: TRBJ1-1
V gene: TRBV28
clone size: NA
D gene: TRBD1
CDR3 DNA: TGTGCCAGCAGTTCGGGACAGGATTTTTGGAACACTGAAGCTTTCTTT
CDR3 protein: CASSSGQDFWNTEAFF

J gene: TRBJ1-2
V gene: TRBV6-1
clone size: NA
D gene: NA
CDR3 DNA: TGTGCCAGCAGTGAAAGCTGGGGATTCTATGGCTACACCTTC
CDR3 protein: CASSESWGFYGYTF

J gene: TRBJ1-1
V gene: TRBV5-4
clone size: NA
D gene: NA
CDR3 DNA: TGTGCCAGCAGCTTGGTACGGGGGAACACTGAAGCTTTCTTT
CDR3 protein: CASSLVRGNTEAFF

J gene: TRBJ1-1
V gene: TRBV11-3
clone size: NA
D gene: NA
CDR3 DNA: TGTGCCAGCACATTGGGAGACTGGCCCGAAGCTTTCTTT
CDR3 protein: CASTLGDWPEAFF

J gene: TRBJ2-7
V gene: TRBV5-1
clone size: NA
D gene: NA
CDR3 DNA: TGCGCCAGCAGCTTGTTGGGGCCGACCTACGAGCAGTACTTC
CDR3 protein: CASSLLGPTYEQYF

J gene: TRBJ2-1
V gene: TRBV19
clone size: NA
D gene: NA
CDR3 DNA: TGTGCCAGTAGTAAGAACAGGGAGGCGGCCAATGAGCAGTTCTTC
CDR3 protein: CASSKNREAANEQFF

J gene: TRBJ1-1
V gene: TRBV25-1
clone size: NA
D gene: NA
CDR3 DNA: TGTGCCACCGCAAGGCACACTGAAGCTTTCTTT
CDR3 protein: CATARHTEAFF

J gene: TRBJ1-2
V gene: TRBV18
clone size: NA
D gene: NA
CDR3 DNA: TGTGCCAGCTCCCCCGGAGGGCCGGCCTATGGCTACACCTTC
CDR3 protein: CASSPGGPAYGYTF

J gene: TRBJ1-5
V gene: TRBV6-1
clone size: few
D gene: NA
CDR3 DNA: TGTGCCAGCAGTGAAATACCGGGCGGGGGCAATCAGCCCCAGCATTTT
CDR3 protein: CASSEIPGGGNQPQHF

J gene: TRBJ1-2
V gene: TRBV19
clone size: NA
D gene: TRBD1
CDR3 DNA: TGTGCCAGTAGTATAGGGACAGGAACGACTAACTATGGCTACACCTTC
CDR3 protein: CASSIGTGTTNYGYTF

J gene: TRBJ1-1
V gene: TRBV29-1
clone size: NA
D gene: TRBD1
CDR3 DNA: TGCAGCTTCCTTCGGGAGGGGGCATTGGATTCTGCTTTCTTT
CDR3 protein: CSFLREGALDSAFF

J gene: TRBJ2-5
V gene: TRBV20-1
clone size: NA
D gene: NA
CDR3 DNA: TGCAGTGCTAGTGCCCATGGGCTAGGAGGCCAGTACTTC
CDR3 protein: CSASAHGLGGQYF

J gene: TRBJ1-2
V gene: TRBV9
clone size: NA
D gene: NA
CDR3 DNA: TGTGCCAGCAGCCAGAGCGGGACAAGCTATGGCTACACCTTC
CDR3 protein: CASSQSGTSYGYTF

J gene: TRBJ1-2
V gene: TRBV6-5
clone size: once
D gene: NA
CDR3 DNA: TGTGCCAGTATCGCGGCTCGAGGGGGCTACACCTTC
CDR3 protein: CASIAARGGYTF

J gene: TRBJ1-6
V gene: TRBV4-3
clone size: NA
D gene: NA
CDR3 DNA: TGCGCCAGCAGCCAAGATCAAGGGACGCCCCTCCACTTT
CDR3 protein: CASSQDQGTPLHF

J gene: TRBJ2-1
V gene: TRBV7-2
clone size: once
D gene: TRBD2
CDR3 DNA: TGTGCCAGCAGCTTTAAGCGGGGCAATGAGCAGTTCTTC
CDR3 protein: CASSFKRGNEQFF

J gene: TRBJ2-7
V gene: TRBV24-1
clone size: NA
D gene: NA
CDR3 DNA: TGTGCCACCAGTGACCGCACTGATCATGAGGAGCAGTACTTC
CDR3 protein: CATSDRTDHEEQYF

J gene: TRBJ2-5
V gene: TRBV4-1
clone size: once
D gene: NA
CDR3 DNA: TGCGCCAGCAGCCAGATTTCGACACCACAAGAGACCCAGTACTTC
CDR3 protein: CASSQISTPQETQYF

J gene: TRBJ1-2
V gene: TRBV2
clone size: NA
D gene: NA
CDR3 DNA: TGTGCCAGCAGAAGGTTGAACTATGGCTACACCTTC
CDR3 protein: CASRRLNYGYTF

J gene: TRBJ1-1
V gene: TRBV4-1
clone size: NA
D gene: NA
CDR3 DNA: TGCGCCAGCAGCCTCTACCTCGGCGCAAGGAGGGGCGGGAACACTGAAGCTTTCTTT
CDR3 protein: CASSLYLGARRGGNTEAFF

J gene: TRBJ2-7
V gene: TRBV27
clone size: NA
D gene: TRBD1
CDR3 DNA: TGTGCCAGCAGTTTATCAGGGGACAGGGGGTTCTACGAGCAGTACTTC
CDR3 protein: CASSLSGDRGFYEQYF

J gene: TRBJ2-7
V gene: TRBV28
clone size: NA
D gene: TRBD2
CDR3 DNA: TGTGCCAGCAGTCCGGGACTAGCGGGAGTATCAACCTACGAGCAGTACTTC
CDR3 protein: CASSPGLAGVSTYEQYF

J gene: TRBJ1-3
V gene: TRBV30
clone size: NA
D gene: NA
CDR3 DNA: TGTGCCTGGAGTTCCCCCGGAAACACCATATATTTT
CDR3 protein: CAWSSPGNTIYF